Shown below are 20 T cell receptor beta chains from a single sample sequenced in a study of CXCR3 chemokines and chemotherapy response in bladder cancer. TCRdb redid the calling of the PCR reads with MiXCR, one entry per CDR3 protein. This table has about 3,000 distinct CDR3 sequences, roughly 27% appearing once. The biological material was taken from a patient whose treatment included neoadjuvant chemotherapy. The receptors were gathered from a human donor with bladder cancer that did not respond to neoadjuvant chemotherapy.

This clonotype has at least ten counts. J is TRBJ1-6 and V is TRBV14; TRBD1 matches at 9 bases. Germline CDR1 and CDR2: SGHDN and FVKESK. Germline trimming cut 1 base from V and 8 bases from J; bases unmatched to any gene: 9. The CDR3 contains 17 residues. Written as DNA, the CDR3 is TGTGCCAGCAGCCAAGGGTGGGGACAGGGTGATTATTCACCCCTCCACTTT. Translated, it gives CASSQGWGQGDYSPLHF.

Of note for this clonotype: A far larger clone is only one base removed, so a read error is likely. The chain has TRBV6-5 and TRBJ1-1, with D perhaps TRBD1 (5 bases). The germline CDR1 and CDR2 sequences are MNHEY and SVGAGI. The CDR3 consists of 13 residues. CDR3 coding DNA: TGTTCCAGCAGCCGGGGGTATGGCACTGAAGCTTTCTTT. Translating it yields CSSSRGYGTEAFF.

This clonotype is judged medium-sized. The chain couples TRBV6-2 or TRBV6-3 to TRBJ1-1; D is undetermined. The CDR3 consists of 12 residues. The germline gives CDR1 MNHEY, CDR2 SVGEGT. Trimming left V 1 base short and J 7 bases short, with 7 bases between. The CDR3 sequence: CASSYWGDEAFF. CDR3 DNA sequence: TGTGCCAGCAGTTACTGGGGAGATGAAGCTTTCTTT.

The chain has TRBV6-2 or TRBV6-3 and TRBJ2-7; 8 bases align to TRBD1. CDR1 MNHEY and CDR2 SVGEGT come from the germline V gene. The CDR3 spans 14 residues. J was trimmed by 2 bases and V by 3 bases; bases with no gene match: 3. The CDR3 DNA reads TGTGCCAGCAGTTATCGGACAGGGACCTACGAGCAGTACTTC. Its translation is CASSYRTGTYEQYF.

In the case of this clonotype: A far larger clone lies a single base away; this is likely a read error. The CDR3 sequence is CASSWNSYEQFF. As DNA, the CDR3 is TGTGCCAGTAGTTGGAACAGTTACGAGCAGTTCTTC. The gene calls are TRBV19 and TRBJ2-1, with unresolved D. V dropped 5 bases and J dropped 10 bases, with 12 bases sitting between them. Looked up from germline, CDR1 is LNHDA and CDR2 is SQIVND (reference sequence). The CDR3 has 12 amino acids.

With regard to this clonotype: It differs at one base from a far larger clone, so likely a read error. The chain recombines TRBV7-2 with TRBJ2-7, with 11 bases lining up with TRBD1. This CDR3 contains 18 residues. V lost 4 bases, J lost 7 bases, and 18 bases stayed unmatched. CDR1 is SGHTA, CDR2 FQGNSA, per germline. DNA of the CDR3: TGTGCCAGCAGCTGGGAACATAGTGGACAGGGGGCCAGGAATGAGCAGTACTTC. Amino acids: CASSWEHSGQGARNEQYF.

This clonotype was counted ten times or more. The CDR3 DNA follows: TGCAGTGCTAGAGATGCGCAGGACAGTAAAGAGACCCAGTACTTC. This sequence encodes CSARDAQDSKETQYF. V gene TRBV20-1 combines with J gene TRBJ2-5, with TRBD1 as a possible D gene (6 bases). V was shortened by 0 bases and J by 3 bases, with 14 bases between the two germline ends. Germline lookup yields CDR1 DFQATT and CDR2 SNEGSKA (reference sequence). This CDR3 contains 15 residues.

V gene TRBV15 combines with J gene TRBJ1-5; D is unresolved. This CDR3 spans 12 amino acids. CDR1 LNHNV and CDR2 YYDKDF come from the germline V gene (reference sequence). V was pared by 8 bases and J by 2 bases, with 7 bases between. CDR3 DNA sequence: TGTGCCACCGGCCCCGGCAATCAGCCCCAGCATTTT. Its protein product is CATGPGNQPQHF.

This clonotype is medium-sized in the sample. This chain links TRBV6-6 with TRBJ2-7; D remains ambiguous. Trimming left V 4 bases short and J 6 bases short, with 19 bases between. CDR1 and CDR2 (germline): MNHNY, SVGAGI (reference sequence). This CDR3 is 15 amino acids long. CDR3 nucleotides: TGTGCCAGCAGTTCGTCCCGAGGTGTGAGTAGCGAGCAGTACTTC. Protein sequence: CASSSSRGVSSEQYF.

Notes on this clonotype: A far bigger clonotype differs at one base, so this is likely a read error. The gene calls are TRBV7-2 and TRBJ2-1, with D perhaps given as TRBD1 or TRBD2 (5 bases each). Germline values: CDR1 SGHTA, CDR2 FQGNSA. CDR3 length: 15 residues. The germline V and J ends were trimmed by 0 bases and 10 bases, with 16 bases remaining between them. The CDR3 region is CASSLAWGSSYEQFF. CDR3 DNA: TGTGCCAGCAGCTTAGCTTGGGGGTCCTCCTACGAGCAGTTCTTC.

This clonotype was recorded a few times. The CDR3 DNA is TGTGCCAGCAGTTACGATGGGGGACAATTCTACGAGCAGTACTTC. Its translation is CASSYDGGQFYEQYF. This chain uses TRBV6-2 or TRBV6-3 with TRBJ2-7; tentatively, D is TRBD1 (6 bases). CDR1 and CDR2 from the germline V gene are MNHEY and SVGEGT. V was shortened by 2 bases and J by 3 bases, with 14 bases between the two germline ends. The CDR3 length is 15 residues.

The table lists this clonotype with many counts. The J gene is TRBJ2-2, the V gene TRBV7-3; possibly TRBD1 or TRBD2 for D (6 bases each). V was trimmed by 3 bases and J by 7 bases, leaving 15 bases between them. The CDR3 runs to 15 residues. Germline V lookup: CDR1 SGHTA, CDR2 FQGTGA. CDR3 coding DNA: TGTGCCAGCAGCTTCAGGGGCGGGGCTGGCGGGGAGCTGTTTTTT. It yields the protein CASSFRGGAGGELFF.

In regard to this clonotype: With only one base between it and a far larger clone, this is likely a read error. This chain links TRBV6-6 with TRBJ2-1; 7 nucleotides line up with TRBD1. Germline V gene data show CDR1 as MNHNY and CDR2 as SVGAGI (reference sequence). The CDR3 extends over 16 amino acids. The CDR3 sequence: CASSHRQGHYYNKQFF. The CDR3 region has the DNA TGTGCCAGCAGTCACCGACAGGGACACTACTACAATAAGCAGTTCTTC.

This clonotype is termed medium-sized. The chain recombines TRBV7-9 with TRBJ1-6, with D perhaps TRBD1 (5 bases). Trimming pared 3 bases from V and 3 bases from J, leaving 18 bases between. This CDR3 contains 18 residues. Germline CDR1 and CDR2: SEHNR and FQNEAQ (reference sequence). The CDR3 DNA sequence: TGTGCCAGCAGCTTGACCAGGGACGGTCTGGGCTATAATTCACCCCTCCACTTT. Translated, it gives CASSLTRDGLGYNSPLHF.

By proportion, this clonotype is medium-sized (0.01 to 0.1%). The chain uses TRBV6-2 or TRBV6-3 and TRBJ2-7; no clear D gene. The CDR3 sequence is 15 residues long. V shed 7 bases and J shed 4 bases, with 20 bases lying between them. Looked up from germline, CDR1 is MNHEY and CDR2 is SVGEGT. The CDR3 region is CASNDPPFGWYEQYF. In nucleotides, the CDR3 is TGTGCCAGCAACGATCCCCCGTTCGGGTGGTACGAGCAGTACTTC.

In its sample, this clonotype was seen many times. This chain connects TRBV16 to TRBJ2-1; 9 positions match TRBD2. The ends lost 7 bases at V and 2 bases at J; junction bases unmatched: 9. Germline lookup yields CDR1 KGHSY and CDR2 FQNENV. CDR3 length: 16 amino acids. The CDR3 loop reads CASTKGAGGPYNEQFF. The DNA of the CDR3 is TGTGCCAGCACCAAAGGGGCGGGGGGGCCCTACAATGAGCAGTTCTTC.

This clonotype showed up just once. It is likely a read error: a sequence one base away is far more abundant. The V gene is TRBV6-2 or TRBV6-3, the J gene TRBJ2-1; 7 bases align to TRBD1. Germline V gene data show CDR1 as MNHEY and CDR2 as SVGEGT. V dropped 5 bases and J dropped 13; count of bases not matched to a gene: 17. The CDR3 spans 15 residues. CDR3 in DNA: TGTGCCAGCAGTGACCCACAGGGGTTTCAAGAGACCCAGTTCTTC. Translated, it gives CASSDPQGFQETQFF.

This clonotype is medium-sized (0.01 to 0.1%) within its sample. The rearrangement links TRBV10-3 to TRBJ1-3, with a possible D match to TRBD1 (6 bases). Germline CDR1 and CDR2: ENHRY and SYGVKD. Trimming left V 10 bases short and J 4 bases short, with 17 bases between. This CDR3 has 14 amino acids. CDR3 DNA: TGTGCCAGCGCGGGGGACATGCCAGGAAACACCATATATTTT. Translated: CASAGDMPGNTIYF.

This clonotype is large in the sample. The chain recombines TRBV7-2 with TRBJ2-5; 9 nucleotides line up with TRBD2. This CDR3 comprises 14 residues. The V segment lost 4 bases and the J segment 5 bases; nucleotides outside the gene matches: 5. Germline V gene data show CDR1 as SGHTA and CDR2 as FQGNSA. The CDR3 loop is CASSSSGVRETQYF. CDR3 in DNA: TGTGCCAGCAGCTCTAGCGGGGTTAGGGAGACCCAGTACTTC.

This clonotype rates as medium-sized. The chain uses TRBV19 and TRBJ1-2, with D perhaps matching TRBD1 (5 bases). CDR1 and CDR2 (germline): LNHDA, SQIVND (reference sequence). The CDR3 has 14 residues. V was clipped by 1 base and J by 8 bases, with 14 bases between them. This CDR3 is CASSIGARESGYTF. In DNA form, the CDR3 reads TGTGCCAGTAGTATAGGTGCCAGGGAGAGCGGCTACACCTTC.